Listed below are T cell receptor beta chains from one sample, sequenced in a study of blood T cell repertoires in COVID-19. Assay used: immunoSEQ multiplex PCR; TCRdb lists only in-frame clones, some missing. This table has 100,000 or so clones, about four fifths appearing once. Sequencing input: peripheral blood. Receptors originate from a woman aged 80 or older with acute or convalescent COVID-19. Both conserved end residues are part of each CDR3. D genes are given only for firm matches. Only some rows state a clone size, as once, few, many or a class for expanded clones.

clone size	V gene	J gene	D gene	CDR3 protein
.	TRBV11-2	TRBJ2-3	TRBD2	CASSLGGLAGTDTQYF
.	TRBV24-1	TRBJ2-3	TRBD2	CATSDPRGPGGTDTQYF
.	TRBV14	TRBJ2-1	.	CASSQAYNEQFF
.	TRBV5-6	TRBJ1-2	.	CASSLDRLTPFYGYTF
.	TRBV5-5	TRBJ2-5	.	CASSFNAPTGLETQYF
.	TRBV2	TRBJ2-3	TRBD2	CASRLAGVTDTQYF
.	TRBV27	TRBJ1-6	.	CASSLKGWGSPLHF
few	TRBV4-1	TRBJ2-1	.	CASSHGGRSSYNEQFF
few	TRBV19	TRBJ1-4	TRBD1	CASSMGPTGGLNEKLFF
.	TRBV25-1	TRBJ1-1	.	CASSGPLHSGTEAFF
once	TRBV5-8	TRBJ2-2	.	CASSSDTYPGELFF
.	TRBV5-1	TRBJ1-2	.	CASSDSPGDGYTF
.	TRBV5-4	TRBJ2-2	TRBD1	CASSPRTGAEAGELFF
.	TRBV7-9	TRBJ2-5	TRBD2	CASSSGTSGIGSETQYF
.	TRBV10-3	TRBJ1-5	TRBD1	CAVRGQGNQPQHF
.	TRBV6-6	TRBJ2-5	.	CASSLYRKTQYF
.	TRBV3-1/TRBV3-2	TRBJ2-7	.	CASSPALRAGGGWYEQYF
.	TRBV13	TRBJ2-3	TRBD2	CASSSPGLAGAGDTQYF
.	TRBV11-2	TRBJ2-2	TRBD1	CASSPGQGAGGELFF
.	TRBV29-1	TRBJ2-3	TRBD2	CSVGTRSGRNGGDTQYF
.	TRBV5-1	TRBJ1-1	.	CASSSQDRVNTEAFF
once	TRBV5-4	TRBJ2-5	TRBD2	CASSQTSGMETQYF
.	TRBV5-4	TRBJ2-3	.	CASRNTPAADTQYF
.	TRBV30	TRBJ2-1	TRBD2	CAWKLAGGYYNEQFF
.	TRBV27	TRBJ1-2	TRBD1	CASSATTGVYGYTF
.	TRBV5-6	TRBJ1-1	.	CASSSRWSYTEAFF
.	TRBV2	TRBJ1-2	.	CASSESQTGRKGYTF
.	TRBV7-9	TRBJ1-6	.	CASGSENYSPLHF
.	TRBV11-3	TRBJ2-2	TRBD2	CASSRRLAGNTGELFF
.	TRBV12-3/TRBV12-4	TRBJ1-2	.	CASTKWGEGYTF